This entry concerns a single T cell receptor beta chain. The antigen remains undetermined. The data were produced by immunoSEQ multiplex PCR, yet TCRdb's version contains in-frame clones alone and is incomplete. The sample holds about 2 million clones, 85% to 95% seen once. This sample is part of a study of shared clonotypes between healthy human individuals. Regarding the study as a whole: In this cohort, only blood was sampled, and tissue repertoires likely differ. Clonotypes shared by all four sorted-subset donors had higher generation probabilities than non-shared clonotypes. Inspection by rarefaction showed sorted-subset sequencing to be incomplete despite large depth.

V shed 6 bases and J shed 7 bases, with 12 bases lying between them. The germline CDR1 and CDR2 sequences are LNHDA and SQIVND (reference sequence). CDR3 length: 12 residues. The chain carries TRBV19 and TRBJ1-2, with D uncertain. Material for sequencing was naive CD4+ T cells sorted from blood. The subset is: CD45RA+ positively selected. The sequence came from a man aged 18 to 35 in good health. The CDR3 DNA is TGTGCCAGTAGCGACCCCAGGCGTGGCTACACCTTC. It codes for CASSDPRRGYTF.